This T cell receptor beta chain was documented in a study of T-cell reconstitution after alpha-beta-depleted transplantation in children (dated by TCRdb to about 2016). Background for the entire study: The study quantitatively tracked T-cell immune reconstitution after TCRalphabeta/CD19-depleted allogeneic hematopoietic cell transplantation in children using TCR repertoire profiling. General findings and caveats noted by the study authors: Over the following months the frequencies of hyperexpanded clones went down, and after one year T-cell counts and TCRbeta diversity were mostly credited to newly produced T cells. In some patients, the high TCRbeta diversity seen at day 60 was put down to recipient T cells and intrathymic progenitors that had survived conditioning. The apparently early recovery of alphabetaT-cell counts about two months after transplant reportedly depended on only several hundred rapidly expanded clones that came from non-depleted graft cells.

The treatment or condition label here, explained by the study, means: allogeneic hematopoietic cell transplantation with graft depleted of TCRalphabeta T cells and CD19 B cells. Transplant recipients were children who received TCRalphabeta/CD19-depleted allogeneic hematopoietic cell grafts. CDR1 LGHNA and CDR2 YNFKEQ were looked up in the germline V gene. The germline V end is reduced by 4 bases and the J end by 0 bases; junction bases left unmatched: 4. From its cysteine to its phenylalanine, the CDR3 spans 17 amino acids. Only the CDR3 DNA stays, 51 bases, in frame from base 1. This clonotype was picked up many times. This receptor's antigen is unknown. Per-nucleotide qualities are absent, and no much larger clonotype sits a single base away. Libraries came from PCR. Sequenced using an Illumina HiSeq 2500. TCR library preparation used molecular barcoding, with unique molecular identifiers applied to normalize quantification of the TCRbeta repertoire. TCRdb trimmed the raw reads at Q25, called clones with MiXCR and kept productive beta chains. Every distinct CDR3 protein forms one entry, paired with its most common genes and DNA. The sample has a few hundred thousand distinct CDR3 sequences on record, 9.5% to 13% of them singletons. Around 7.5% of the sample goes to the ten largest clones.

The receptor was derived from a boy younger than two with acute myeloid leukemia, due to receive a stem cell transplant. This specimen was PBMCs, taken before TCRalphabeta/CD19-depleted stem cell transplant. The chain employs TRBV4-2 and TRBJ2-6, and TRBD2 aligns with 9 junction nucleotides. The CDR3 here reads CASSLAAGGSGANVLTF. The DNA is TGTGCCAGCAGCCTAGCAGCGGGGGGCTCTGGGGCCAACGTCCTGACTTTC.